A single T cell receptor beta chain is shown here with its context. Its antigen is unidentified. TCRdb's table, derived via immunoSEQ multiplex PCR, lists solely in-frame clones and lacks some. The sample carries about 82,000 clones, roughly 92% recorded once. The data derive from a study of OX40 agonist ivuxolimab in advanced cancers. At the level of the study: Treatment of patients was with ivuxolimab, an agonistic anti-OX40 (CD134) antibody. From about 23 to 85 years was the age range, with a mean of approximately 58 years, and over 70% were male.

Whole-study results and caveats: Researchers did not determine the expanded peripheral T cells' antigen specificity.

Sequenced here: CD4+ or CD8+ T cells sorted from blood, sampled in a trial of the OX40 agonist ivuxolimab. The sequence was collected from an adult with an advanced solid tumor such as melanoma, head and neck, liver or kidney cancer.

CDR3 nucleotide sequence: TGTGCCAGCAGTATCTTAAGGTTGGGGGGCGCAGAGACCCAGTACTTC. Its protein is CASSILRLGGAETQYF. The chain has TRBV27 and TRBJ2-5; tentatively, D is TRBD1 or TRBD2 (6 bases each). Germline V gives CDR1 MNHEY, CDR2 SMNVEV (reference sequence). V was cut by 5 bases and J by 4 bases, with 20 bases left in between. The CDR3 totals 16 residues.